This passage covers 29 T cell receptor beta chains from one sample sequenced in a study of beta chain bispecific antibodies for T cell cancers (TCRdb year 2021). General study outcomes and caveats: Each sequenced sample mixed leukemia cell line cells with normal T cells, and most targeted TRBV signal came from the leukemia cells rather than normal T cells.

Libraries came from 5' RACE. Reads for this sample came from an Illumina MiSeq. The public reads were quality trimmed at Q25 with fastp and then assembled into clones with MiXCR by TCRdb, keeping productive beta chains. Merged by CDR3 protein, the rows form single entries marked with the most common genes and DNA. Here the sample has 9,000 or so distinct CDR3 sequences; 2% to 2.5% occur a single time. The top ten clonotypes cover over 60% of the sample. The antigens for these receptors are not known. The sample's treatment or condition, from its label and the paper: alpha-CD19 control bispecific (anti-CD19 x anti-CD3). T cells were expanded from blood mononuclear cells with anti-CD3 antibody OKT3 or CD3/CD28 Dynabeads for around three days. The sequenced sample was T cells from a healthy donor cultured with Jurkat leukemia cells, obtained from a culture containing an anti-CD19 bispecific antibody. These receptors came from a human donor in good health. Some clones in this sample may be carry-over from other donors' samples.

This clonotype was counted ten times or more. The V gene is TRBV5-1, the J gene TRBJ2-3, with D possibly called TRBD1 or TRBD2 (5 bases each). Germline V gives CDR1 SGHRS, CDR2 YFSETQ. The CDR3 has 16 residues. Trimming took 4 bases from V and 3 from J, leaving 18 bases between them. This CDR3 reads CASSASRGRGTDTQYF. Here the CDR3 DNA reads TGCGCCAGCAGCGCGTCCCGGGGAAGGGGAACAGATACGCAGTATTTT. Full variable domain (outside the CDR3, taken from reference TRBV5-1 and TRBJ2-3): KAGVTQTPRYLIKTRGQQVTLSCSPISGHRSVSWYQQTPGQGLQFLFEYFSETQRNKGNFPGRFSGRQFSNSRSEMNVSTLELGDSALYLCASSASRGRGTDTQYFGPGTRLTVL.

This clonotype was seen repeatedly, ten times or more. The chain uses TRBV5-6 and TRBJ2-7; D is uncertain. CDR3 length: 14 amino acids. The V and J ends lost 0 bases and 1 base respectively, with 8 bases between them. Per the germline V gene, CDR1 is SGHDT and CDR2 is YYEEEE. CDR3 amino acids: CASSLGLRSYEQYF. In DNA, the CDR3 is TGTGCCAGCAGCTTGGGGCTCAGATCCTACGAGCAGTACTTC.

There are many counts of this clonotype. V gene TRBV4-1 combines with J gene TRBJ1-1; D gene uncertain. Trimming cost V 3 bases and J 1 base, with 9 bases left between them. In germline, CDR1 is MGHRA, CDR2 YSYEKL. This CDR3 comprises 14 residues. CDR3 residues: CASSHNFQNTEAFF. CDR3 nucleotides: TGCGCCAGCAGCCATAACTTCCAGAACACTGAAGCTTTCTTT.

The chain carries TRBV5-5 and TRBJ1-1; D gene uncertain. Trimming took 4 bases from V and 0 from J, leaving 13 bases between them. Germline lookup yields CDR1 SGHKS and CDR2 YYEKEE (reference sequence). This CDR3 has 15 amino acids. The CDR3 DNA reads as TGTGCCAGCAGCGATATCCAGAATATGAACACTGAAGCTTTCTTT. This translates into CASSDIQNMNTEAFF.

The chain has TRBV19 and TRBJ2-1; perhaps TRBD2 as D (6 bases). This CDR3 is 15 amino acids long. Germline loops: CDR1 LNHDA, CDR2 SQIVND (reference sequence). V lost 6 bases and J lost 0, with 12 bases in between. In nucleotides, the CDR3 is TGTGCCAGTAGCCCCGGGGGTAGCTCCTACAATGAGCAGTTCTTC. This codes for CASSPGGSSYNEQFF.

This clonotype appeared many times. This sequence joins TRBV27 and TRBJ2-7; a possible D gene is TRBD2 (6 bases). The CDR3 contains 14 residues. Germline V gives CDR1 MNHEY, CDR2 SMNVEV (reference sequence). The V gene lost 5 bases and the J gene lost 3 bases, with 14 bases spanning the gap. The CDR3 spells CASSRFREDYEQYF. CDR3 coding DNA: TGTGCCAGCAGTAGGTTCAGGGAGGACTACGAGCAGTACTTC.

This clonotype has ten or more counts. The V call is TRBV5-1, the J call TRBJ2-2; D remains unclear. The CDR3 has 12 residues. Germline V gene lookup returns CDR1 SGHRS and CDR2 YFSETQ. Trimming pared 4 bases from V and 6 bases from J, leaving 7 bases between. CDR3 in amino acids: CASSVRSGELFF. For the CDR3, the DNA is TGCGCCAGCAGCGTACGGTCCGGGGAGCTGTTTTTT.

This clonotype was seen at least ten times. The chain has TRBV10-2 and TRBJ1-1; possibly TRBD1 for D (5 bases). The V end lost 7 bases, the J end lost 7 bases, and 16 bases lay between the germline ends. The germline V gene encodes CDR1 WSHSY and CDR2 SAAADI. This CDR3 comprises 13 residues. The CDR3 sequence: CASTPRGAGEAFF. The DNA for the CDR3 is TGCGCCAGCACTCCTAGAGGGGCAGGTGAAGCTTTCTTT.

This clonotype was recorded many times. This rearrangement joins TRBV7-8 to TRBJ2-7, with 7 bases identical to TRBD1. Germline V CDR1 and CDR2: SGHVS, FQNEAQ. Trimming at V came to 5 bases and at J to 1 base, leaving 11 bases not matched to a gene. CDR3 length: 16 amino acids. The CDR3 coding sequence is TGTGCCAGCAGCATTCGGACAGGCTTACAGTCCTACGAGCAGTACTTC. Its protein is CASSIRTGLQSYEQYF.

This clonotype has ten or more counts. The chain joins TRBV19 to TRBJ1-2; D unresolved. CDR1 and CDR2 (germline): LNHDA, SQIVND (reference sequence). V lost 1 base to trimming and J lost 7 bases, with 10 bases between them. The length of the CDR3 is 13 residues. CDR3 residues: CASSIGLRSGYTF. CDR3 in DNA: TGTGCCAGTAGTATAGGACTTCGGAGTGGCTACACCTTC.

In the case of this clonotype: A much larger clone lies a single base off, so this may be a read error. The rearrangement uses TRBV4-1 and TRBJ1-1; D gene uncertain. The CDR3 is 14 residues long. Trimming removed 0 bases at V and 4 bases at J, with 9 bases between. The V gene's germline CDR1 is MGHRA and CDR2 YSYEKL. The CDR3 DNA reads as TGCGCCAGCAGCCAAGAGGAACAGAGCACTGAAGCTTTCTTT. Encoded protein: CASSQEEQSTEAFF.

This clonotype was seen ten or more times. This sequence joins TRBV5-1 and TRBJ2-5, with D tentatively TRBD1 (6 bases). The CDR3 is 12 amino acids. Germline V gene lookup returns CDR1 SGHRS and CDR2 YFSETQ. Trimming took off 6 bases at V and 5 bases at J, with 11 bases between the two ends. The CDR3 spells CASKGVHETQYF. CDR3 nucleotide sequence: TGCGCCAGCAAGGGGGTACACGAGACCCAGTACTTC.

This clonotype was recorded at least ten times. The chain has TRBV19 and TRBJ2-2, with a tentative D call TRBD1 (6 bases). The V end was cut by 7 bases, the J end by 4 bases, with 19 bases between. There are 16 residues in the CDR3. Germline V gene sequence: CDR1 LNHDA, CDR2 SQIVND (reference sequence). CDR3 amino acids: CASMAGWDISTGELFF. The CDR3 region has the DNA TGTGCCAGTATGGCCGGGTGGGACATCTCCACCGGGGAGCTGTTTTTT.

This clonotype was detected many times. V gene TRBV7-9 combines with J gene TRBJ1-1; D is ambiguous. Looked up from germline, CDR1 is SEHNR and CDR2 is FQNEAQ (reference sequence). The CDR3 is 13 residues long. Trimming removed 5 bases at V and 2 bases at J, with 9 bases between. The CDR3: CASSQLGNTEAFF. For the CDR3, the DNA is TGTGCCAGCAGCCAGTTGGGTAACACTGAAGCTTTCTTT.

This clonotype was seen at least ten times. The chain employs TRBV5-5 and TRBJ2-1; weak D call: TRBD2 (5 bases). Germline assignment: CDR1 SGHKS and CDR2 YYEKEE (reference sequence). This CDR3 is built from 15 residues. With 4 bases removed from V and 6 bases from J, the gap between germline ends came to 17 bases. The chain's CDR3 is CASSQDWFEGNEQFF. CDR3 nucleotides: TGTGCCAGCAGCCAAGATTGGTTTGAGGGCAATGAGCAGTTCTTC.

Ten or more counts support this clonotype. The CDR3 coding sequence is TGTGCCAGCAGCACACACAGCTTATACGAGCAGTACTTC. Its translation is CASSTHSLYEQYF. The chain carries TRBV11-2 and TRBJ2-7; no definite D call. The CDR3 runs to 13 residues. The V and J ends lost 5 bases and 4 bases respectively, with 12 bases between them. Germline assignment: CDR1 SGHAT and CDR2 FQNNGV.

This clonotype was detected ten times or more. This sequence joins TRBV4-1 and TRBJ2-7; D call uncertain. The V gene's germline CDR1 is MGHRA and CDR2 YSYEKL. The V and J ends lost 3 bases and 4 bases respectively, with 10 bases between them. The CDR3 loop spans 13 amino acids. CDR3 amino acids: CASSQLTDYEQYF. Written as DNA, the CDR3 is TGCGCCAGCAGCCAGCTGACTGATTACGAGCAGTACTTC.

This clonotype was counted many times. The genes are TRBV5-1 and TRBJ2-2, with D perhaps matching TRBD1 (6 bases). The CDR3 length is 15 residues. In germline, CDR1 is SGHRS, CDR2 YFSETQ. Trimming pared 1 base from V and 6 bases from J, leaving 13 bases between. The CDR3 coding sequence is TGCGCCAGCAGCTTGAATACAGGGAATTCCGGGGAGCTGTTTTTT. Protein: CASSLNTGNSGELFF.

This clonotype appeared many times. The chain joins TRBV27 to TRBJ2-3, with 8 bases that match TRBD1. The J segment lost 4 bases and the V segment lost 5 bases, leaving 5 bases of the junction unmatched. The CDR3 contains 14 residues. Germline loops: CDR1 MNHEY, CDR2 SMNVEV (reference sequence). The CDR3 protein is CASSPMDRADTQYF. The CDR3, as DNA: TGTGCCAGCAGTCCCATGGACAGGGCAGATACGCAGTATTTT.

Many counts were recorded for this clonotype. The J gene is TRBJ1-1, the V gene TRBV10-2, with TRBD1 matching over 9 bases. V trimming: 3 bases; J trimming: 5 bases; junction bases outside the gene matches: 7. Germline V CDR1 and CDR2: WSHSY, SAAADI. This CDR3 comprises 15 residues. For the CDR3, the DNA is TGCGCCAGCAGTGACCCGGGACAGGGTGGTACTGAAGCTTTCTTT. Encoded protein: CASSDPGQGGTEAFF.

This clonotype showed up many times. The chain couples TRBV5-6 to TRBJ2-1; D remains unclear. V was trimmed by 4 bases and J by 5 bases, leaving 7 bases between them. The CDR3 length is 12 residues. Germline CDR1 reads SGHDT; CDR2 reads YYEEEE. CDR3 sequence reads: CASSTRDNEQFF. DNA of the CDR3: TGTGCCAGCAGCACCAGAGACAATGAGCAGTTCTTC.

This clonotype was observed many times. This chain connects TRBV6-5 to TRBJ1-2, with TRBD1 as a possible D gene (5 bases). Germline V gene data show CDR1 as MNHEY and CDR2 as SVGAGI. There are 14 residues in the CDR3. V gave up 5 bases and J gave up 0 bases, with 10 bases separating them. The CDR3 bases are TGTGCCAGCAGTCGGGACCGGGCTAACTATGGCTACACCTTC. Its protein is CASSRDRANYGYTF.

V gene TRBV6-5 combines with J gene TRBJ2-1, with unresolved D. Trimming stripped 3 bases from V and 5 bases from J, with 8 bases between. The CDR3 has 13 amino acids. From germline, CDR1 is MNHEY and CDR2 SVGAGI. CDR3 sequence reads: CASSYRWHNEQFF. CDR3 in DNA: TGTGCCAGCAGTTATAGGTGGCACAATGAGCAGTTCTTC.

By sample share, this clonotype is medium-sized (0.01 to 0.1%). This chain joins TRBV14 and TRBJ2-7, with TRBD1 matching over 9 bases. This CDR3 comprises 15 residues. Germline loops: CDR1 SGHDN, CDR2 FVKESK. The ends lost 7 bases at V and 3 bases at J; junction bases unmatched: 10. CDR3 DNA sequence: TGTGCCAGCACCCTCCTTGGGACAGGGAACTACGAGCAGTACTTC. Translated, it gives CASTLLGTGNYEQYF.

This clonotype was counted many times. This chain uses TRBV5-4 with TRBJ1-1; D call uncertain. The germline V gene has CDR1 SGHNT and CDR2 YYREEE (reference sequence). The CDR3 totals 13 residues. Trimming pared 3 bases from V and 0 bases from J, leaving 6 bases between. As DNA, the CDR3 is TGTGCCAGCAGCTCCACCCTGAACACTGAAGCTTTCTTT. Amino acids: CASSSTLNTEAFF.

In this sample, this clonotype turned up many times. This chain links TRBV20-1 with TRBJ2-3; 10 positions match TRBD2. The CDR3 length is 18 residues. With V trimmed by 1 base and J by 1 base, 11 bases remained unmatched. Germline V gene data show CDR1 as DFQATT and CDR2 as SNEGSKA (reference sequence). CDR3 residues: CSARVRWTTSGGTDTQYF. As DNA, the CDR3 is TGCAGTGCTAGAGTTCGGTGGACTACTAGCGGGGGCACAGATACGCAGTATTTT.

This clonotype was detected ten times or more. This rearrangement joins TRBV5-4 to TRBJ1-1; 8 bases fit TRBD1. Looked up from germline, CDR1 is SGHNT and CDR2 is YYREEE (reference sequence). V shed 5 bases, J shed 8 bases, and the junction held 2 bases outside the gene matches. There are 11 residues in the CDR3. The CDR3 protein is CASRGDREAFF. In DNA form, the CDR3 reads TGTGCCAGCAGGGGGGACAGGGAAGCTTTCTTT.

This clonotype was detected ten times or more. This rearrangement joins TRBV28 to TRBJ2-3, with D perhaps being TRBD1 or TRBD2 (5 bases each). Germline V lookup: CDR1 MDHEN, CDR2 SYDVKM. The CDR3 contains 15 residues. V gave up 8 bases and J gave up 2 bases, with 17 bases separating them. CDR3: CASSRVGEYTDTQYF. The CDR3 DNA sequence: TGTGCCAGCTCCCGGGTAGGGGAGTACACAGATACGCAGTATTTT. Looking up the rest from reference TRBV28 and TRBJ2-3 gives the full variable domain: DVKVTQSSRYLVKRTGEKVFLECVQDMDHENMFWYRQDPGLGLRLIYFSYDVKMKEKGDIPEGYSVSREKKERFSLILESASTNQTSMYLCASSRVGEYTDTQYFGPGTRLTVL.

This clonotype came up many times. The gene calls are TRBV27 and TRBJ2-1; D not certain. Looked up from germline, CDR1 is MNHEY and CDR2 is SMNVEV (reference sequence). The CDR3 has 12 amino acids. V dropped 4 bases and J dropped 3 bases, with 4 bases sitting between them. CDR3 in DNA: TGTGCCAGCAGTTCACACTACAATGAGCAGTTCTTC. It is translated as CASSSHYNEQFF.